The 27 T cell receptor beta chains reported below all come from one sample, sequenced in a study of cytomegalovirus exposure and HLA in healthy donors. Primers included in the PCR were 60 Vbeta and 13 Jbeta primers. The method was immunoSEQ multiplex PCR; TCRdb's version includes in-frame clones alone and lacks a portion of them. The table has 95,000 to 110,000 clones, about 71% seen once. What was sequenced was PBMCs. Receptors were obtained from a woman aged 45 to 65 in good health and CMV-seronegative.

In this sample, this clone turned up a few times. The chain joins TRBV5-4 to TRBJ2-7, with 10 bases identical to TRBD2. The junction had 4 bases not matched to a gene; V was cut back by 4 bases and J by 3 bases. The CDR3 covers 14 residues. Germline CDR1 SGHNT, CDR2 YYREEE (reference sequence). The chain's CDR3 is CASSGGTSVYEQYF. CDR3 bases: TGTGCCAGCAGCGGGGGGACTAGCGTCTACGAGCAGTACTTC.

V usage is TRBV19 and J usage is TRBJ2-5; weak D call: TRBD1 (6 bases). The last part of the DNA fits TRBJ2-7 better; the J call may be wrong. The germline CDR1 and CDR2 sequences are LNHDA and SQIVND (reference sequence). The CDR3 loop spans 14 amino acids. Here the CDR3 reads CASSTNRETYEQYF. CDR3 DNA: TGTGCCAGTAGTACCAACAGGGAAACCTACGAGCAGTACTTC.

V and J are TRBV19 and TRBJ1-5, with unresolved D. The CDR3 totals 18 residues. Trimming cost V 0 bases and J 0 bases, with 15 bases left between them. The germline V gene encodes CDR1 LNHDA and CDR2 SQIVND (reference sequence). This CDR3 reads CASSIDTRETYSNQPQHF. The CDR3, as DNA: TGTGCCAGTAGTATAGATACTAGGGAGACCTATAGCAATCAGCCCCAGCATTTT.

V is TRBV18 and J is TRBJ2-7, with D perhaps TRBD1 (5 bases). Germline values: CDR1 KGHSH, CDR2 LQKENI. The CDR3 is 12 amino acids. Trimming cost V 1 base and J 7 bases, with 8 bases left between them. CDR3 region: CASSPRTGEQYF. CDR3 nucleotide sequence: TGTGCCAGCTCACCACGAACAGGTGAGCAGTACTTC.

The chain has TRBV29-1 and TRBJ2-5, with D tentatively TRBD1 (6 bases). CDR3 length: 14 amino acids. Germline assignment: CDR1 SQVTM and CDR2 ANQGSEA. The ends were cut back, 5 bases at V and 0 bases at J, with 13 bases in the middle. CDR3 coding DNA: TGCAGCGTTTCCGCTGGGACACACCAAGAGACCCAGTACTTC. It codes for CSVSAGTHQETQYF.

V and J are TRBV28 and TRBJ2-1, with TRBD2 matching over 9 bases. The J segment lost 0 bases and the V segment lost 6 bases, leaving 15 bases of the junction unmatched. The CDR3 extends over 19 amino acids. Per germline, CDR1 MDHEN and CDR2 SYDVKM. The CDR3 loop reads CASRLRSSGNRGSYNEQFF. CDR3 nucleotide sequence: TGTGCCAGCAGACTAAGGTCTAGCGGGAATCGGGGCTCCTACAATGAGCAGTTCTTC.

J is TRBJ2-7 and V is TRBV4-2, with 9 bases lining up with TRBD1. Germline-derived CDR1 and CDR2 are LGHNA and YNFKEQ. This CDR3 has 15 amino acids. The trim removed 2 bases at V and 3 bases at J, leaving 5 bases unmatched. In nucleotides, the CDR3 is TGTGCCAGCAGCCAAAGTATGGGACAGGGCTACGAGCAGTACTTC. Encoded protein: CASSQSMGQGYEQYF.

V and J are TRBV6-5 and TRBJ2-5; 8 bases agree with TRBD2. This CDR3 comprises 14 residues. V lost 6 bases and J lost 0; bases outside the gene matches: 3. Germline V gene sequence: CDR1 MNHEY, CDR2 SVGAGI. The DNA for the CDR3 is TGTGCCAGCAGGACTAGCGAGTACCAAGAGACCCAGTACTTC. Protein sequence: CASRTSEYQETQYF.

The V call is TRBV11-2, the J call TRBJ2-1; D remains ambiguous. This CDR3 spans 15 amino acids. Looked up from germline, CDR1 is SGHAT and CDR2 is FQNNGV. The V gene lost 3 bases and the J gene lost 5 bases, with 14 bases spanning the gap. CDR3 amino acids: CASSFLVPTDNEQFF. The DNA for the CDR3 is TGTGCCAGCAGCTTTTTAGTCCCTACCGACAATGAGCAGTTCTTC. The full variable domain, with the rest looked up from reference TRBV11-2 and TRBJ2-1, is EAGVAQSPRYKIIEKRQSVAFWCNPISGHATLYWYQQILGQGPKLLIQFQNNGVVDDSQLPKDRFSAERLKGVDSTLKIQPAKLEDSAVYLCASSFLVPTDNEQFFGPGTRLTVL.

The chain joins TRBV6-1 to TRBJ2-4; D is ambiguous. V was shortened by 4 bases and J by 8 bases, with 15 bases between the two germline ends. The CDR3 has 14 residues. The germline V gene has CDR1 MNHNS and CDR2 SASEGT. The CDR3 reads CASSAQFDMDIQYF. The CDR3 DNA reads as TGTGCCAGCAGTGCACAATTCGATATGGACATTCAGTACTTC.

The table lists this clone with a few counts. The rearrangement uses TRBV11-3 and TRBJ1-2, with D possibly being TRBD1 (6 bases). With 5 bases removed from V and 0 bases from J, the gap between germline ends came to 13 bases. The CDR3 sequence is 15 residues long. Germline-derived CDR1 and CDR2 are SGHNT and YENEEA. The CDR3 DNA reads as TGTGCCAGCAGCCACTGGACAGATCCTAACTATGGCTACACCTTC. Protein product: CASSHWTDPNYGYTF.

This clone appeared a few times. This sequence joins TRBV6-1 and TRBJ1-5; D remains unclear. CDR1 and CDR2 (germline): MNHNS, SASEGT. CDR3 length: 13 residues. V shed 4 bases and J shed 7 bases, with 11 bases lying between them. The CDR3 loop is CASSGQERQPQHF. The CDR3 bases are TGTGCCAGCAGTGGGCAGGAACGACAGCCCCAGCATTTT.

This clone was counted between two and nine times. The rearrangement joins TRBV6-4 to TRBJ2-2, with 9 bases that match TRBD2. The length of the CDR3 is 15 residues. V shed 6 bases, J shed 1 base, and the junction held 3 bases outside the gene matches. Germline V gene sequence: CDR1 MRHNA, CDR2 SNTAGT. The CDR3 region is CASRRSGRNTGELFF. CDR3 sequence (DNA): TGTGCCAGCAGACGTAGCGGGAGGAACACCGGGGAGCTGTTTTTT.

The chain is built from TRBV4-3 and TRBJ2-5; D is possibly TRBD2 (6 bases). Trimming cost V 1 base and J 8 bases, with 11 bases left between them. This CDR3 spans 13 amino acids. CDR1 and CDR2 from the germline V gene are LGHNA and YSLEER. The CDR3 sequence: CASSQVGGDTQYF. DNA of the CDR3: TGCGCCAGCAGCCAAGTTGGAGGGGATACCCAGTACTTC.

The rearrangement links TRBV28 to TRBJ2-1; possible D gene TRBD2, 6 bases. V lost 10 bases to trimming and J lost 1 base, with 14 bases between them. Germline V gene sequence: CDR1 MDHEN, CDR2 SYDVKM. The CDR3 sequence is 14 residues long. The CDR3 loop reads CATLGGSSYNEQFF. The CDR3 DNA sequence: TGTGCCACCTTGGGAGGATCGTCCTACAATGAGCAGTTCTTC.

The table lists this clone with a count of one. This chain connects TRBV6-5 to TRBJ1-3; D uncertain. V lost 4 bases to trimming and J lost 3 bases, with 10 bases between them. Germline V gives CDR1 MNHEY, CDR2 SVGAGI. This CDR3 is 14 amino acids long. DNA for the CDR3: TGTGCCAGCAGTTTGGGAGTGGGTGGAAACACCATATATTTT. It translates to CASSLGVGGNTIYF.

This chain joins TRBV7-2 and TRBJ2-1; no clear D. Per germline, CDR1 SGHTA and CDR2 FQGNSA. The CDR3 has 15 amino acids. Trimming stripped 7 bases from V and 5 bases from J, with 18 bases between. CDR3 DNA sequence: TGTGCCAGCACCAACGCTCCGGGTCCTAACAATGAGCAGTTCTTC. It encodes CASTNAPGPNNEQFF.

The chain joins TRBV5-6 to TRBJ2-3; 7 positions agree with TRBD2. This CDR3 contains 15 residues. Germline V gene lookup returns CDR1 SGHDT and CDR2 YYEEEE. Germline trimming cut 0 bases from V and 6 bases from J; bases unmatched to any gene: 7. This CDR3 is CASSLGLAASDTQYF. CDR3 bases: TGTGCCAGCAGCTTGGGGCTAGCGGCGTCGGATACGCAGTATTTT.

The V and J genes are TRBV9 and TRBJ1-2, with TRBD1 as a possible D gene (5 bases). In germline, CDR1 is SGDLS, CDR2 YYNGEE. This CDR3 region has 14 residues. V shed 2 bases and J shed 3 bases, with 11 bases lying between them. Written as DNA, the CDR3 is TGTGCCAGCAGCGTGTCAGGGCAGGACTATGGCTACACCTTC. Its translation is CASSVSGQDYGYTF.

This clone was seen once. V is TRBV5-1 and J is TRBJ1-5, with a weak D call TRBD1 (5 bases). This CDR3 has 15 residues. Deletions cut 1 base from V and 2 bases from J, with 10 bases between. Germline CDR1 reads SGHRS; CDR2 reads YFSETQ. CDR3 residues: CASSLTGDGNQPQHF. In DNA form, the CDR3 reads TGCGCCAGCAGCTTGACGGGGGATGGCAATCAGCCCCAGCATTTT.

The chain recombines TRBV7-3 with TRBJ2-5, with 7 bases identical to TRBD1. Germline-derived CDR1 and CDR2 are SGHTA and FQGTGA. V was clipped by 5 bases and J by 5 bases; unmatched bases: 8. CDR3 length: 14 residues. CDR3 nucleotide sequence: TGTGCCAGCAGCGCCGGACAGGCTTGGGAGACCCAGTACTTC. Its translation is CASSAGQAWETQYF.

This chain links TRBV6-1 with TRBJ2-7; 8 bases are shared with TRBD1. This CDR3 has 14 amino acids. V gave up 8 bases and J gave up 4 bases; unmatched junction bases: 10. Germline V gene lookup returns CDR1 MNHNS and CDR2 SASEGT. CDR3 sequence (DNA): TGTGCCAGCGGGGACGACAGGGGAAGATACGAGCAGTACTTC. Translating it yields CASGDDRGRYEQYF.

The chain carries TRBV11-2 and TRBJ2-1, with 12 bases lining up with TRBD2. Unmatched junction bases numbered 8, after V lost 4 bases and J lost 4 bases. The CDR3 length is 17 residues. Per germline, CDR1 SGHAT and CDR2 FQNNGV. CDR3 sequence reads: CASSSRLAGVVYNEQFF. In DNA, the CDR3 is TGTGCCAGCAGCTCCCGACTAGCGGGAGTAGTTTACAATGAGCAGTTCTTC. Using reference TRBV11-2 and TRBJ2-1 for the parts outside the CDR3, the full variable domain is EAGVAQSPRYKIIEKRQSVAFWCNPISGHATLYWYQQILGQGPKLLIQFQNNGVVDDSQLPKDRFSAERLKGVDSTLKIQPAKLEDSAVYLCASSSRLAGVVYNEQFFGPGTRLTVL.

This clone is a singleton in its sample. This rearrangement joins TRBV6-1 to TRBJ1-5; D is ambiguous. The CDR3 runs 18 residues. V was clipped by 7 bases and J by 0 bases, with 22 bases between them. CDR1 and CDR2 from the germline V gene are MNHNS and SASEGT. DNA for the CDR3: TGTGCCAGCACTGAGACTGACCTATGGAGTTATAGCAATCAGCCCCAGCATTTT. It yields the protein CASTETDLWSYSNQPQHF.

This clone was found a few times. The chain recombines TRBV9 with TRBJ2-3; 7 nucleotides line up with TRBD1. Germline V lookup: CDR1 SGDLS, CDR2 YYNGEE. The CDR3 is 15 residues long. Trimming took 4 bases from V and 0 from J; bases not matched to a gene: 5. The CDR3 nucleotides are TGTGCCAGCAGCCCGACAGGGTCTAGCACAGATACGCAGTATTTT. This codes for CASSPTGSSTDTQYF.

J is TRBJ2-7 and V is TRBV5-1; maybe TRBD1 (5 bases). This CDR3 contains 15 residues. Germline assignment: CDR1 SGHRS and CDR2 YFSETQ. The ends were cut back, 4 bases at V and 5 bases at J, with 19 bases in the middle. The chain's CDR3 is CASSTGPGAIDEQYF. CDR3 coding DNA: TGCGCCAGCAGCACCGGACCTGGGGCGATAGACGAGCAGTACTTC.

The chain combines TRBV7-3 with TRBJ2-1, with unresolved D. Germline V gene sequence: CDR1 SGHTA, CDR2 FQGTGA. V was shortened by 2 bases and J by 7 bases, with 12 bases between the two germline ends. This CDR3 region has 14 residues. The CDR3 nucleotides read TGTGCCAGCAGCTTATATCCCCTCCCGAATGAGCAGTTCTTC. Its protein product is CASSLYPLPNEQFF.